This T cell receptor beta chain was sequenced for a study of T-cell reconstitution after alpha-beta-depleted transplantation in children. A library of TCRbeta sequences, prepared with unique molecular identifiers, was generated. In TCRdb, the PCR reads were re-called with MiXCR into one record per CDR3 protein. The sample has 670,000 or so distinct CDR3 sequences, about an eighth seen once. The study, taken as a whole, reports: Surviving recipient T cells and thymic progenitors underlay high day-60 TCRbeta diversity in some patients.

This clonotype has just a few counts. Its target is not known. V lost 4 bases to trimming and J lost 8 bases, with 18 bases between them. The CDR3 contains 15 residues. V is TRBV12-3 or TRBV12-4 and J is TRBJ2-1; weak D call: TRBD2 (6 bases). This sample comprised PBMCs, obtained before TCRalphabeta/CD19-depleted stem cell transplant. This receptor was obtained from a girl aged 2 to 9 with congenital amegakaryocytic thrombocytopenia, due to receive a stem cell transplant. For the CDR3, the DNA is TGTGCCAGCAGTTCTGGGGCTAGCGTTGGCGATGAGCAGTTCTTC. Protein: CASSSGASVGDEQFF.